One sample yielded the 31 T cell receptor beta chains listed below, sequenced in a study of OX40 agonist ivuxolimab in advanced cancers. Here immunoSEQ multiplex PCR was the method, and the copy in TCRdb shows in-frame clones only, minus some. The table records approximately 22,000 clones, about four fifths of them present only once. The sample here was CD4+ or CD8+ T cells sorted from blood, taken in a trial of the OX40 agonist ivuxolimab. The receptor source for this set is an adult with an advanced solid tumor such as melanoma, head and neck, liver or kidney cancer.

J is TRBJ1-5 and V is TRBV12-5; perhaps TRBD1 as D (5 bases). This CDR3 contains 14 residues. Germline CDR1 reads LGHNT; CDR2 reads FRNRAP. Trimming shortened V by 1 base and J by 7 bases, and 11 bases separated the two germline ends. The CDR3 here is CASGLDRFRQPQHF. CDR3 nucleotides: TGTGCTAGTGGTTTGGACAGGTTTAGACAGCCCCAGCATTTT.

The rearrangement uses TRBV7-8 and TRBJ2-7, with D perhaps TRBD2 (5 bases). The CDR3 sequence is 14 residues long. From germline, CDR1 is SGHVS and CDR2 FQNEAQ. V was trimmed by 3 bases and J by 1 base, leaving 10 bases between them. CDR3 residues: CASSLAGISYEQYF. Written as DNA, the CDR3 is TGTGCCAGCAGCTTGGCCGGGATATCCTACGAGCAGTACTTC.

This clone was counted a single time. This chain joins TRBV28 and TRBJ1-4; 7 bases agree with TRBD1. This CDR3 is 21 amino acids long. J gave up 0 bases and V 2 bases, and 18 bases lay outside the gene matches. CDR1 and CDR2 from the germline V gene are MDHEN and SYDVKM. CDR3: CASSLLGPTNGQEATNEKLFF. The CDR3 region has the DNA TGTGCCAGCAGTTTACTCGGGCCCACTAACGGACAGGAAGCAACTAATGAAAAACTGTTTTTT.

The chain joins TRBV4-1 to TRBJ2-2; 7 nucleotides agree with TRBD1. V was pared by 4 bases and J by 1 base, with 6 bases of the junction left unmatched. The germline V gene encodes CDR1 MGHRA and CDR2 YSYEKL. This CDR3 is built from 16 residues. The chain's CDR3 is CASSLTGTVNTGELFF. Here the CDR3 DNA reads TGCGCCAGCAGCCTAACCGGGACAGTGAACACCGGGGAGCTGTTTTTT.

The genes are TRBV7-9 and TRBJ1-2; 10 bases map to TRBD1. Trimming at V came to 5 bases and at J to 5 bases, leaving 8 bases not matched to a gene. Germline V gene lookup returns CDR1 SEHNR and CDR2 FQNEAQ (reference sequence). This CDR3 region has 15 residues. The CDR3 here is CASSGGQGISYGYTF. The DNA for the CDR3 is TGTGCCAGCAGCGGGGGACAGGGGATCTCTTATGGCTACACCTTC.

V usage is TRBV6-4 and J usage is TRBJ2-7; 7 nucleotides line up with TRBD2. CDR3 size: 15 residues. Per the germline V gene, CDR1 is MRHNA and CDR2 is SNTAGT. J gave up 2 bases and V 2 bases, and 6 bases lay outside the gene matches. CDR3 nucleotides: TGTGCCAGCAGTGACGTGGGAGGGCCAACCTACGAGCAGTACTTC. Amino acids: CASSDVGGPTYEQYF.

The chain joins TRBV27 to TRBJ2-7, with 13 nucleotides matching TRBD2. This CDR3 contains 15 residues. The germline gives CDR1 MNHEY, CDR2 SMNVEV (reference sequence). The J segment lost 5 bases and the V segment lost 6 bases, leaving 7 bases of the junction unmatched. The CDR3 sequence is CASSVGTSGVDEQYF. In DNA form, the CDR3 reads TGTGCCAGCAGCGTCGGGACTAGCGGGGTTGACGAGCAGTACTTC.

V usage is TRBV7-9 and J usage is TRBJ2-5; weak D call: TRBD1 (6 bases). The CDR3 consists of 15 residues. Germline V CDR1 and CDR2: SEHNR, FQNEAQ (reference sequence). Trimming shortened V by 2 bases and J by 5 bases, and 15 bases separated the two germline ends. This chain's CDR3 is CASSLLPGERETQYF. The CDR3 bases are TGTGCCAGCAGCTTACTACCAGGGGAGCGGGAGACCCAGTACTTC.

The rearrangement joins TRBV28 to TRBJ1-4, with a tentative D call TRBD1 (5 bases). The germline gives CDR1 MDHEN, CDR2 SYDVKM. Trimming shortened V by 1 base and J by 7 bases, and 10 bases separated the two germline ends. This CDR3 has 14 amino acids. The CDR3 sequence is CASSLLGGGEKLFF. The CDR3 DNA sequence: TGTGCCAGCAGTTTATTGGGGGGGGGTGAAAAACTGTTTTTT.

This sequence joins TRBV29-1 and TRBJ2-3, with D perhaps given as TRBD1 or TRBD2 (6 bases each). Germline assignment: CDR1 SQVTM and CDR2 ANQGSEA. V gave up 8 bases and J gave up 3 bases, with 18 bases separating them. This CDR3 comprises 14 residues. The CDR3 protein is CSIRGRDGTDTQYF. CDR3 nucleotide sequence: TGCAGCATCCGGGGGCGGGATGGTACAGATACGCAGTATTTT.

The chain uses TRBV27 and TRBJ2-6; D uncertain. Trimming took off 5 bases at V and 0 bases at J, with 11 bases between the two ends. The CDR3 spans 16 residues. Germline loops: CDR1 MNHEY, CDR2 SMNVEV (reference sequence). CDR3 region: CASSPVVSSGANVLTF. In nucleotides, the CDR3 is TGTGCCAGCAGTCCCGTGGTGAGCTCTGGGGCCAACGTCCTGACTTTC. Looking up the rest from reference TRBV27 and TRBJ2-6 gives the full variable domain: EAQVTQNPRYLITVTGKKLTVTCSQNMNHEYMSWYRQDPGLGLRQIYYSMNVEVTDKGDVPEGYKVSRKEKRNFPLILESPSPNQTSLYFCASSPVVSSGANVLTFGAGSRLTVL.

The chain is built from TRBV6-5 and TRBJ2-5; 8 bases are shared with TRBD2. The CDR3 spans 15 residues. V gave up 8 bases and J gave up 2 bases; unmatched junction bases: 10. Germline CDR1 reads MNHEY; CDR2 reads SVGAGI. The CDR3 protein is CASGVISGTQETQYF. Written as DNA, the CDR3 is TGTGCCAGCGGTGTGATTAGCGGGACACAAGAGACCCAGTACTTC.

The table lists this clone with a count of one. The gene calls are TRBV19 and TRBJ2-2, with D possibly matching TRBD1 (5 bases). Germline assignment: CDR1 LNHDA and CDR2 SQIVND (reference sequence). The CDR3 consists of 16 residues. V was shortened by 8 bases and J by 7 bases, with 23 bases between the two germline ends. CDR3 DNA: TGTGCCAGTTTAGGGGATTCGGCCCTAAGCCGCGGGGAGCTGTTTTTT. Translating it yields CASLGDSALSRGELFF.

This clone came up a few times. V and J are TRBV9 and TRBJ2-2, with 8 bases fitting TRBD1. Trimming removed 4 bases from V and 2 bases from J; junction bases left unmatched: 4. CDR1 and CDR2 (germline): SGDLS, YYNGEE. The CDR3 sequence is 15 residues long. The CDR3 here is CASSPGTGNTGELFF. In DNA form, the CDR3 reads TGTGCCAGCAGCCCCGGGACAGGAAACACCGGGGAGCTGTTTTTT.

The chain is built from TRBV4-1 and TRBJ1-1; no clear D gene. V gave up 0 bases and J gave up 0 bases, with 2 bases separating them. Looked up from germline, CDR1 is MGHRA and CDR2 is YSYEKL. This CDR3 comprises 13 residues. CDR3 nucleotides: TGCGCCAGCAGCCAAGATCTGAACACTGAAGCTTTCTTT. Translation gives CASSQDLNTEAFF.

The chain combines TRBV29-1 with TRBJ2-7; D could derive from TRBD1 or TRBD2 (6 bases each). The CDR3 sequence is 12 residues long. Looked up from germline, CDR1 is SQVTM and CDR2 is ANQGSEA. Trimming took 5 bases from V and 0 from J, leaving 8 bases between them. CDR3 in DNA: TGCAGCGTTTGGGGGGCCTCCTACGAGCAGTACTTC. Its translation: CSVWGASYEQYF.

The chain recombines TRBV7-9 with TRBJ2-1; tentatively, D is TRBD1 (6 bases). CDR3 length: 13 residues. V was cut by 2 bases and J by 10 bases, with 12 bases left in between. Germline-derived CDR1 and CDR2 are SEHNR and FQNEAQ (reference sequence). The CDR3 sequence is CASSLRDTGEQFF. The CDR3, as DNA: TGTGCCAGCAGCTTAAGGGACACTGGCGAGCAGTTCTTC.

This clone appeared a single time. The CDR3 DNA reads as TGTGCCAGCAGCCCTGCTGGATCTTCTGGCACAGATACGCAGTATTTT. Translating gives CASSPAGSSGTDTQYF. The chain uses TRBV5-6 and TRBJ2-3; D is undetermined. CDR1 SGHDT and CDR2 YYEEEE come from the germline V gene. Trimming removed 4 bases at V and 1 base at J, with 16 bases between. The CDR3 extends over 16 amino acids. The variable domain in full, completed from reference TRBV5-6 and TRBJ2-3, reads DAGVTQSPTHLIKTRGQQVTLRCSPKSGHDTVSWYQQALGQGPQFIFQYYEEEERQRGNFPDRFSGHQFPNYSSELNVNALLLGDSALYLCASSPAGSSGTDTQYFGPGTRLTVL.

V usage is TRBV2 and J usage is TRBJ2-7; possible D gene TRBD2, 5 bases. The V and J ends lost 3 bases and 1 base respectively, with 10 bases between them. Germline-derived CDR1 and CDR2 are SNHLY and FYNNEI. CDR3 length: 14 residues. In DNA, the CDR3 is TGTGCCAGCAGTGACGGGATTAGGTCCTACGAGCAGTACTTC. It translates to CASSDGIRSYEQYF.

This clone was seen just once. Other DNA sequences in the same sample also yield this CDR3. The chain couples TRBV14 to TRBJ1-1, with 8 bases aligning to TRBD1. The J segment lost 4 bases and the V segment lost 2 bases, leaving 6 bases of the junction unmatched. The germline gives CDR1 SGHDN, CDR2 FVKESK. This CDR3 comprises 15 residues. The CDR3: CASSQKDRERTEAFF. In nucleotides, the CDR3 is TGTGCCAGCAGCCAAAAGGACAGGGAGCGCACTGAAGCTTTCTTT.

This clone has a single count. The chain links TRBV30 to TRBJ2-5; D is tentatively TRBD1 or TRBD2 (5 bases each). This CDR3 region has 12 residues. Germline CDR1 is GTSNPN and CDR2 is SVGIG (reference sequence). V lost 0 bases and J 11 bases, leaving 13 bases between the germline ends. The CDR3 sequence: CAWSVLVGEQYF. CDR3 nucleotides: TGTGCCTGGAGTGTACTTGTGGGGGAGCAGTACTTC. The complete variable domain, with remaining parts taken from reference TRBV30 and TRBJ2-5, reads SQTIHQWPATLVQPVGSPLSLECTVEGTSNPNLYWYRQAAGRGLQLLFYSVGIGQISSEVPQNLSASRPQDRQFILSSKKLLLSDSGFYLCAWSVLVGEQYFGPGTRLLVL.

V and J are TRBV5-6 and TRBJ2-2; the D gene is possibly TRBD2 (6 bases). The CDR3 length is 17 residues. CDR1 and CDR2 from the germline V gene are SGHDT and YYEEEE. V was pared by 2 bases and J by 4 bases, with 18 bases between. The CDR3 bases are TGTGCCAGCAGCTTCCGGGGGTGGAGCCCCCCCACCGGGGAGCTGTTTTTT. It encodes CASSFRGWSPPTGELFF.

The chain joins TRBV9 to TRBJ1-4; tentative D call: TRBD1 (5 bases). Trimming left V 0 bases short and J 4 bases short, with 10 bases between. Germline CDR1 reads SGDLS; CDR2 reads YYNGEE. CDR3 length: 15 amino acids. CDR3 sequence: CASSVEGRVNEKLFF. CDR3 DNA sequence: TGTGCCAGCAGCGTAGAGGGCAGGGTTAATGAAAAACTGTTTTTT.

The rearrangement uses TRBV5-4 and TRBJ2-3; TRBD2 is a possible D gene (5 bases). There are 15 residues in the CDR3. Germline CDR1 SGHNT, CDR2 YYREEE (reference sequence). The germline V and J ends were trimmed by 4 bases and 5 bases, with 17 bases remaining between them. CDR3 nucleotides: TGTGCCAGCAGCCCTCCTTCACTAGACGGAGATACGCAGTATTTT. Protein: CASSPPSLDGDTQYF.

V is TRBV5-1 and J is TRBJ2-7; D call uncertain. V was pared by 0 bases and J by 7 bases, with 8 bases between. Germline-derived CDR1 and CDR2 are SGHRS and YFSETQ. The CDR3 is 12 residues long. The CDR3 loop is CASSLGRLEQYF. In DNA, the CDR3 is TGCGCCAGCAGCTTGGGACGGCTTGAGCAGTACTTC. Variable domain in full (rest from reference TRBV5-1 and TRBJ2-7): KAGVTQTPRYLIKTRGQQVTLSCSPISGHRSVSWYQQTPGQGLQFLFEYFSETQRNKGNFPGRFSGRQFSNSRSEMNVSTLELGDSALYLCASSLGRLEQYFGPGTRLTVT.

J is TRBJ2-7 and V is TRBV27; D perhaps matches TRBD2 (7 bases). The germline gives CDR1 MNHEY, CDR2 SMNVEV (reference sequence). The CDR3 is 15 amino acids. V was cut by 2 bases and J by 2 bases, with 13 bases left in between. The CDR3 DNA reads TGTGCCAGCAGTTTAGGGACGGGGGGCCCCTACGAGCAGTACTTC. Translation: CASSLGTGGPYEQYF.

The rearrangement links TRBV11-2 to TRBJ2-3, with D maybe TRBD2 (6 bases). The CDR3 runs to 16 residues. Germline loops: CDR1 SGHAT, CDR2 FQNNGV. Trimming cost V 2 bases and J 6 bases, with 18 bases left between them. CDR3 nucleotides: TGTGCCAGCAGCTTACCCCAGACTAGTAGGGGCGATACGCAGTATTTT. Translated, it gives CASSLPQTSRGDTQYF.

The chain combines TRBV10-3 with TRBJ2-3; 11 bases agree with TRBD2. Germline V gene sequence: CDR1 ENHRY, CDR2 SYGVKD. The V segment lost 3 bases and the J segment 1 base; nucleotides outside the gene matches: 3. This CDR3 spans 16 amino acids. CDR3 residues: CAISDPGLAGTDTQYF. The CDR3 DNA is TGTGCCATCAGTGATCCGGGACTAGCGGGCACAGATACGCAGTATTTT.

This sequence joins TRBV4-2 and TRBJ2-1; a possible D gene is TRBD2 (5 bases). The CDR3 is 15 amino acids. The germline V gene encodes CDR1 LGHNA and CDR2 YNFKEQ. The V end lost 5 bases, the J end lost 4 bases, and 15 bases lay between the germline ends. The DNA for the CDR3 is TGTGCCAGCAGCGGTGAGGGCGACGCATACAATGAGCAGTTCTTC. Its protein is CASSGEGDAYNEQFF.

The chain carries TRBV11-2 and TRBJ2-7, with TRBD1 matching 7 bases. The CDR3 runs 14 residues. CDR1 is SGHAT and CDR2 is FQNNGV in the germline V gene. V lost 5 bases, J lost 2 bases, and 6 bases stayed unmatched. The CDR3 here is CASSPRQGPYEQYF. Here the CDR3 DNA reads TGTGCCAGCAGCCCGAGACAGGGACCCTACGAGCAGTACTTC. Supplemented by reference TRBV11-2 and TRBJ2-7, the full variable domain reads EAGVAQSPRYKIIEKRQSVAFWCNPISGHATLYWYQQILGQGPKLLIQFQNNGVVDDSQLPKDRFSAERLKGVDSTLKIQPAKLEDSAVYLCASSPRQGPYEQYFGPGTRLTVT.

This chain connects TRBV5-1 to TRBJ2-3, with no clear D. CDR1 SGHRS and CDR2 YFSETQ come from the germline V gene. V gave up 1 base and J gave up 6 bases, with 12 bases separating them. CDR3 length: 14 residues. The CDR3 sequence is CASSLKGPWDTQYF. CDR3 DNA sequence: TGCGCCAGCAGCTTGAAAGGGCCTTGGGATACGCAGTATTTT.